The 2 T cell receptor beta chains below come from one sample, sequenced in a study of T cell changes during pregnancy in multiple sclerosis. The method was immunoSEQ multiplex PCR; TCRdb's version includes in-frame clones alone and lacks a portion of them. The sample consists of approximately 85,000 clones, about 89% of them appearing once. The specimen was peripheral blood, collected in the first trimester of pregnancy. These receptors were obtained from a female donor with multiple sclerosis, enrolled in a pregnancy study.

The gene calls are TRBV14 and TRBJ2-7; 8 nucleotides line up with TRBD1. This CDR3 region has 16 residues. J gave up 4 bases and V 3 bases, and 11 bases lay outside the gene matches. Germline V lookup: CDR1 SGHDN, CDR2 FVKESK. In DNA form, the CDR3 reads TGTGCCAGCAGCCACCTAAGAGGGACAGGTGTTTACGAGCAGTACTTC. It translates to CASSHLRGTGVYEQYF.

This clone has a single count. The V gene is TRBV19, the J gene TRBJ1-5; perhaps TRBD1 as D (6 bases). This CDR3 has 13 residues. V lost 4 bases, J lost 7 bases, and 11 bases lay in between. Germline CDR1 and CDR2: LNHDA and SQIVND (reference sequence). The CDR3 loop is CASSTQGGQPQHF. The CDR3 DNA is TGTGCCAGTAGTACACAGGGAGGGCAGCCCCAGCATTTT.